The 30 T cell receptor beta chains in this list originate from one sample, sequenced in a study of T cell responses to AZD1222 COVID-19 vaccine. Some clones are missing from TCRdb's copy, which holds only in-frame ones; the method was immunoSEQ multiplex PCR. Of 15,000 to 20,000 clones detected, roughly four fifths appear once; the ten largest clones hold roughly a fifth. The sample here was peripheral blood, taken 28 days after the second AZD1222 dose. Every receptor here comes from an adult who received the AZD1222 COVID-19 vaccine.

The rearrangement uses TRBV10-3 and TRBJ2-7; 12 nucleotides match TRBD2. Germline trimming cut 10 bases from V and 0 bases from J; bases unmatched to any gene: 4. Germline values: CDR1 ENHRY, CDR2 SYGVKD. This CDR3 is 14 amino acids long. CDR3 sequence reads: CATRTSGDSYEQYF. The DNA of the CDR3 is TGTGCCACCCGGACTAGCGGGGACTCCTACGAGCAGTACTTC.

A few counts support this clone. V and J are TRBV7-3 and TRBJ2-6; D perhaps matches TRBD2 (7 bases). The V gene lost 4 bases and the J gene lost 3 bases, with 13 bases spanning the gap. Germline V gene data show CDR1 as SGHTA and CDR2 as FQGTGA. The CDR3 is 16 residues long. CDR3 sequence reads: CASSYSGGLGANVLTF. The CDR3 nucleotides are TGTGCCAGCAGCTACTCGGGGGGCCTTGGGGCCAACGTCCTGACTTTC.

The chain links TRBV5-8 to TRBJ2-1; no clear D. This CDR3 spans 14 amino acids. Germline CDR1 is SGHTS and CDR2 is YDEGEE. V dropped 2 bases and J dropped 5 bases, with 11 bases sitting between them. The chain's CDR3 is CASSLRWANNEQFF. The DNA for the CDR3 is TGTGCCAGCAGCTTAAGGTGGGCAAACAATGAGCAGTTCTTC.

J is TRBJ2-4 and V is TRBV4-3; D ambiguous. Per germline, CDR1 LGHNA and CDR2 YSLEER. The CDR3 covers 16 residues. Trimming stripped 1 base from V and 0 bases from J, with 10 bases between. CDR3 residues: CASSQGDDLAKNIQYF. The CDR3 coding sequence is TGCGCCAGCAGCCAAGGAGATGACCTAGCCAAAAACATTCAGTACTTC.

This clone occurred once. The genes are TRBV4-3 and TRBJ1-3; 7 bases line up with TRBD1. The junction had 4 bases not matched to a gene; V was cut back by 2 bases and J by 3 bases. Looked up from germline, CDR1 is LGHNA and CDR2 is YSLEER. The CDR3 totals 15 residues. CDR3 nucleotide sequence: TGCGCCAGCAGCCAAACAGGGGCCGTTGGAAACACCATATATTTT. Protein sequence: CASSQTGAVGNTIYF.

J is TRBJ2-7 and V is TRBV6-2 or TRBV6-3; D could derive from TRBD1 or TRBD2 (5 bases each). V was trimmed by 3 bases and J by 2 bases, leaving 11 bases between them. Germline V gene sequence: CDR1 MNHEY, CDR2 SVGEGT. The CDR3 is 14 amino acids. The CDR3 spells CASSYGGSAYEQYF. DNA for the CDR3: TGTGCCAGCAGTTATGGGGGATCCGCCTACGAGCAGTACTTC.

The chain carries TRBV19 and TRBJ1-2, with D possibly being TRBD1 (6 bases). This CDR3 region has 15 residues. CDR1 and CDR2 (germline): LNHDA, SQIVND (reference sequence). Trimming removed 10 bases at V and 3 bases at J, with 21 bases between. The CDR3 nucleotides are TGTGCCACTAACCCAATAGGGGGAGCGGACTATGGCTACACCTTC. Protein product: CATNPIGGADYGYTF.

The CDR3 loop is CATSREDYSNQPQHF. The CDR3 DNA is TGTGCCACCAGCAGAGAAGATTATAGCAATCAGCCCCAGCATTTT. The chain joins TRBV15 to TRBJ1-5; D is unclear. Per the germline V gene, CDR1 is LNHNV and CDR2 is YYDKDF (reference sequence). The CDR3 is made up of 15 amino acids. V lost 0 bases to trimming and J lost 0 bases, with 6 bases between them.

J is TRBJ2-2 and V is TRBV11-3, with unresolved D. The CDR3 is 15 residues long. V was pared by 0 bases and J by 2 bases, with 7 bases between. Germline V gene lookup returns CDR1 SGHNT and CDR2 YENEEA. The CDR3 coding sequence is TGTGCCAGCAGCTTAGATGGAGCAAACACCGGGGAGCTGTTTTTT. Protein sequence: CASSLDGANTGELFF.

In this sample, this clone turned up a few times. The rearrangement uses TRBV5-1 and TRBJ2-1; 8 bases line up with TRBD1. Trimming took 2 bases from V and 5 from J; bases not matched to a gene: 6. The V gene's germline CDR1 is SGHRS and CDR2 YFSETQ. The CDR3 length is 15 residues. The chain's CDR3 is CASSFTDRANNEQFF. The CDR3 bases are TGCGCCAGCAGCTTTACGGACAGGGCAAACAATGAGCAGTTCTTC.

The chain combines TRBV5-4 with TRBJ1-1; TRBD1 agrees at 8 bases. CDR3 size: 15 residues. The germline V gene has CDR1 SGHNT and CDR2 YYREEE (reference sequence). The junction had 8 bases not matched to a gene; V was cut back by 6 bases and J by 1 base. Here the CDR3 DNA reads TGTGCCAGCAAGCCGGGACAGGATCAGAACACTGAAGCTTTCTTT. Translation: CASKPGQDQNTEAFF.

The chain combines TRBV18 with TRBJ1-1; no clear D gene. Per germline, CDR1 KGHSH and CDR2 LQKENI. V was pared by 2 bases and J by 0 bases, with 7 bases between. CDR3 length equals 14 residues. CDR3 nucleotides: TGTGCCAGCTCACCAAACGGGCTGAACACTGAAGCTTTCTTT. Protein sequence: CASSPNGLNTEAFF. The entire variable domain, with the rest obtained from reference TRBV18 and TRBJ1-1, is as follows: NAGVMQNPRHLVRRRGQEARLRCSPMKGHSHVYWYRQLPEEGLKFMVYLQKENIIDESGMPKERFSAEFPKEGPSILRIQQVVRGDSAAYFCASSPNGLNTEAFFGQGTRLTVV.

The chain is built from TRBV7-8 and TRBJ1-4, with 8 bases aligning to TRBD1. Germline V gene sequence: CDR1 SGHVS, CDR2 FQNEAQ. Unmatched junction bases numbered 4, after V lost 2 bases and J lost 2 bases. The CDR3 is 16 residues long. DNA of the CDR3: TGTGCCAGCAGCTTACTCCGGGACAGGACTAATGAAAAACTGTTTTTT. It codes for CASSLLRDRTNEKLFF.

The rearrangement joins TRBV27 to TRBJ2-2; 9 positions match TRBD1. The CDR3 runs to 17 residues. The germline V gene encodes CDR1 MNHEY and CDR2 SMNVEV (reference sequence). V lost 3 bases to trimming and J lost 5 bases; unmatched junction nucleotides: 10. The DNA of the CDR3 is TGTGCCAGCAGTTTCCCCCCCGGGACAGGGCTTACCGGGGAGCTGTTTTTT. This encodes CASSFPPGTGLTGELFF.

The chain uses TRBV10-2 and TRBJ2-7, with 8 nucleotides matching TRBD1. Germline V gene sequence: CDR1 WSHSY, CDR2 SAAADI. This CDR3 contains 16 residues. The J segment lost 0 bases and the V segment lost 7 bases, leaving 11 bases of the junction unmatched. In DNA, the CDR3 is TGCGCCAGCATCGATACAGGGGGACAAAGCTCCTACGAGCAGTACTTC. Residues: CASIDTGGQSSYEQYF.

This clone was seen only a few times. This rearrangement joins TRBV2 to TRBJ2-7, with D possibly matching TRBD1 (6 bases). The CDR3 is 13 amino acids. The V gene's germline CDR1 is SNHLY and CDR2 FYNNEI. V lost 6 bases, J lost 6 bases, and 15 bases lay in between. The CDR3 sequence is CASSWDTVAEQYF. The CDR3 DNA sequence: TGTGCCAGCAGCTGGGACACGGTTGCCGAGCAGTACTTC. Drawing the rest from reference TRBV2 and TRBJ2-7, the complete variable domain is EPEVTQTPSHQVTQMGQEVILRCVPISNHLYFYWYRQILGQKVEFLVSFYNNEISEKSEIFDDQFSVERPDGSNFTLKIRSTKLEDSAMYFCASSWDTVAEQYFGPGTRLTVT.

Of note for this clone: Mismatch with germline at one junction end may stem from a read error. The CDR3, as DNA: TGTGCCAGCAAAGCAGGGGTCGGATCTGAGGCCAACGTCCTGACTTTC. As protein: CASKAGVGSEANVLTF. This chain links TRBV9 with TRBJ2-6; possible D gene TRBD1, 6 bases. This CDR3 contains 16 residues. Germline CDR1 reads SGDLS; CDR2 reads YYNGEE.

The J gene is TRBJ1-5, the V gene TRBV5-8; tentative D call: TRBD1 (6 bases). This CDR3 has 19 residues. Germline V lookup: CDR1 SGHTS, CDR2 YDEGEE. Trimming took off 4 bases at V and 2 bases at J, with 25 bases between the two ends. The CDR3 sequence: CASSELGWGADIGNQPQHF. In DNA form, the CDR3 reads TGTGCCAGCAGCGAATTGGGATGGGGGGCGGATATCGGCAATCAGCCCCAGCATTTT. The full variable domain, completed using reference TRBV5-8 and TRBJ1-5, is EAGVTQSPTHLIKTRGQQATLRCSPISGHTSVYWYQQALGLGLQFLLWYDEGEERNRGNFPPRFSGRQFPNYSSELNVNALELEDSALYLCASSELGWGADIGNQPQHFGDGTRLSIL.

V usage is TRBV18 and J usage is TRBJ1-1, with D uncertain. The V gene's germline CDR1 is KGHSH and CDR2 LQKENI. CDR3 length equals 13 residues. V lost 3 bases and J lost 1, with 6 bases in between. The CDR3, as DNA: TGTGCCAGCTCACCCGCAGGGAACACTGAAGCTTTCTTT. Translation gives CASSPAGNTEAFF. The full variable domain, with the rest looked up from reference TRBV18 and TRBJ1-1, is NAGVMQNPRHLVRRRGQEARLRCSPMKGHSHVYWYRQLPEEGLKFMVYLQKENIIDESGMPKERFSAEFPKEGPSILRIQQVVRGDSAAYFCASSPAGNTEAFFGQGTRLTVV.

The V call is TRBV15, the J call TRBJ1-3; maybe TRBD1 (5 bases). V was cut by 0 bases and J by 2 bases, with 11 bases left in between. From germline, CDR1 is LNHNV and CDR2 YYDKDF (reference sequence). The CDR3 sequence is 16 residues long. The DNA for the CDR3 is TGTGCCACCAGCAGAGATCGGCCAGGGCCTGGAAACACCATATATTTT. As protein: CATSRDRPGPGNTIYF.

This chain uses TRBV27 with TRBJ2-2; 13 bases fit TRBD2. The ends lost 6 bases at V and 7 bases at J; junction bases unmatched: 8. The CDR3 consists of 16 residues. CDR1 is MNHEY, CDR2 SMNVEV, per germline (reference sequence). In DNA, the CDR3 is TGTGCCAGCAGCCGTACTAGCGGGAGGGCCATCGGGGAGCTGTTTTTT. This translates into CASSRTSGRAIGELFF.

V usage is TRBV6-6 and J usage is TRBJ2-3; no firm D call. The germline V gene encodes CDR1 MNHNY and CDR2 SVGAGI (reference sequence). The V and J ends lost 6 bases and 2 bases respectively, with 6 bases between them. The CDR3 consists of 12 residues. The CDR3 nucleotides read TGTGCCAGCAGCCCTACCACAGATACGCAGTATTTT. It yields the protein CASSPTTDTQYF.

The gene calls are TRBV4-3 and TRBJ1-2; 8 bases line up with TRBD1. Germline CDR1 is LGHNA and CDR2 is YSLEER. V lost 1 base, J lost 2 bases, and 3 bases stayed unmatched. The CDR3 loop spans 15 amino acids. The CDR3 reads CASSQGTGYNYGYTF. CDR3 sequence (DNA): TGCGCCAGCAGCCAAGGGACAGGGTACAACTATGGCTACACCTTC.

The V call is TRBV27, the J call TRBJ1-2, with D possibly TRBD1 on 6 matching bases. This CDR3 comprises 16 residues. Germline-derived CDR1 and CDR2 are MNHEY and SMNVEV (reference sequence). The V end lost 8 bases, the J end lost 1 base, and 20 bases lay between the germline ends. CDR3 in amino acids: CASGYTGGEVNYGYTF. CDR3 DNA: TGTGCCAGCGGATACACGGGGGGCGAAGTTAACTATGGCTACACCTTC.

This rearrangement joins TRBV6-1 to TRBJ1-5, with D maybe TRBD1 (6 bases). In germline, CDR1 is MNHNS, CDR2 SASEGT. Trimming pared 1 base from V and 4 bases from J, leaving 17 bases between. This CDR3 is 17 amino acids long. For the CDR3, the DNA is TGTGCCAGCAGTGAAGTAGAGAGACAGGTGGGGAATCAGCCCCAGCATTTT. It is translated as CASSEVERQVGNQPQHF.

This chain links TRBV29-1 with TRBJ1-2; 8 bases are shared with TRBD1. Germline CDR1 reads SQVTM; CDR2 reads ANQGSEA. Germline trimming cut 3 bases from V and 8 bases from J; bases unmatched to any gene: 11. This CDR3 contains 14 residues. The chain's CDR3 is CSVEGGQDSSGYTF. CDR3 nucleotide sequence: TGCAGCGTTGAGGGGGGACAGGATTCTAGCGGCTACACCTTC.

J is TRBJ1-6 and V is TRBV2; the D gene is possibly TRBD1 (5 bases). CDR3 size: 15 residues. Trimming took off 7 bases at V and 5 bases at J, with 15 bases between the two ends. Per the germline V gene, CDR1 is SNHLY and CDR2 is FYNNEI. The CDR3 spells CASNTGGWNNSPLHF. DNA of the CDR3: TGTGCCAGCAATACGGGGGGTTGGAATAATTCACCCCTCCACTTT. Based on the CDR3 plus reference TRBV2 and TRBJ1-6, the full variable domain is EPEVTQTPSHQVTQMGQEVILRCVPISNHLYFYWYRQILGQKVEFLVSFYNNEISEKSEIFDDQFSVERPDGSNFTLKIRSTKLEDSAMYFCASNTGGWNNSPLHFGNGTRLTVT.

The genes are TRBV7-9 and TRBJ1-1; 7 bases fit TRBD1. Unmatched junction bases numbered 10, after V lost 5 bases and J lost 4 bases. Looked up from germline, CDR1 is SEHNR and CDR2 is FQNEAQ (reference sequence). This CDR3 is 15 amino acids long. CDR3 bases: TGTGCCAGCAGCCGACAGGGCTTTGGGGGCACTGAAGCTTTCTTT. Encoded protein: CASSRQGFGGTEAFF.

This sequence joins TRBV15 and TRBJ2-5; possibly TRBD1 for D (5 bases). This CDR3 region has 14 residues. The germline V gene has CDR1 LNHNV and CDR2 YYDKDF (reference sequence). V lost 3 bases, J lost 5 bases, and 13 bases lay in between. The CDR3 DNA sequence: TGTGCCACCAGCAGCCGAGCTGGGGCGGAGACCCAGTACTTC. This gives the protein CATSSRAGAETQYF.

The J gene is TRBJ2-3, the V gene TRBV29-1; D call uncertain. CDR1 is SQVTM, CDR2 ANQGSEA, per germline. Trimming left V 0 bases short and J 4 bases short, with 8 bases between. This CDR3 comprises 13 residues. The CDR3 nucleotides read TGCAGCGTTGAAGAGGGGTGGGCAGATACGCAGTATTTT. Its protein is CSVEEGWADTQYF.